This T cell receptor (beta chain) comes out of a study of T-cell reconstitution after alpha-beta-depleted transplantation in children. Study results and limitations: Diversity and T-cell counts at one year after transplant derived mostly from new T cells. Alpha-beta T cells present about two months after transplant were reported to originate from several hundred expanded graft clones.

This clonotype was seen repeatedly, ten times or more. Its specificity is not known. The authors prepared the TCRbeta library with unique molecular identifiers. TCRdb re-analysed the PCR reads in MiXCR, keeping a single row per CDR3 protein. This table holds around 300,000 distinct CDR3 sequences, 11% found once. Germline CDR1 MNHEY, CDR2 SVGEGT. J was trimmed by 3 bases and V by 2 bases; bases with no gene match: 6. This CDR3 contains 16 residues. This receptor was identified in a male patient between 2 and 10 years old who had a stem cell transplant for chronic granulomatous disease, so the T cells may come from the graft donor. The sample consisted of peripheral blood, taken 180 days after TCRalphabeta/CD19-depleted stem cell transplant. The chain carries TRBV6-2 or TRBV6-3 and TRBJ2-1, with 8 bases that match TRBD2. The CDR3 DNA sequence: TGTGCCAGCAGTTACGCGGAGCGGGGGTTCTACAATGAGCAGTTCTTC. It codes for CASSYAERGFYNEQFF.